Listed below are T cell receptor beta chains from one sample, sequenced in a study of blood T cells in healthy people across ages. TCRdb reanalysed the 5' RACE reads using MiXCR and keeps one entry per CDR3 protein. The profile covers 750,000 to 950,000 distinct CDR3 sequences, with more than 25% appearing a single time and around 3% taken by the ten largest. In addition, the sample was reused for a study of T cells of mothers and their children.

Sequenced material: blood. These receptors originate from a boy between 10 and 17 years old in good health. Both conserved end residues are part of each CDR3. Each record gives: V gene, clone size, J gene, D gene, CDR3 protein, CDR3 DNA. D genes are given only for firm matches. The size field is filled for only some rows; it gives once, few, many or a size class.

TRBV24-1,few,TRBJ2-3,TRBD2,CAASDQTRGGTDTQYF,TGTGCCGCCAGTGACCAAACGCGGGGGGGCACAGATACGCAGTATTTT
TRBV5-6,.,TRBJ2-7,.,CASSRPGTEASYEQYF,TGTGCCAGCAGCCGTCCTGGGACGGAAGCTTCCTACGAGCAGTACTTC
TRBV11-1,.,TRBJ1-1,TRBD1,CASSATDRANTEAFF,TGTGCCAGCAGCGCAACGGACAGGGCGAACACTGAAGCTTTCTTT
TRBV29-1,many,TRBJ2-5,TRBD2,CSAPGLLGSQYF,TGCAGCGCACCGGGACTACTTGGGTCCCAGTACTTC
TRBV18,few,TRBJ2-5,.,CASSPPRKTQYF,TGTGCCAGCTCACCACCTAGGAAGACCCAGTACTTC
TRBV3-1,few,TRBJ2-5,.,CARSQPDWRETQYF,TGTGCCCGCAGCCAACCCGACTGGAGGGAGACCCAGTACTTC
TRBV15,.,TRBJ1-6,.,CATSRGRMVGSPLHF,TGTGCCACCAGCAGGGGCAGGATGGTTGGTTCACCCCTCCACTTT
TRBV2,.,TRBJ1-6,.,CATQPREPYNSPLHF,TGTGCCACACAGCCGAGGGAGCCCTATAATTCACCCCTCCACTTT
TRBV20-1,.,TRBJ1-5,TRBD1,CSATGTSNQPQHF,TGCAGTGCGACAGGGACTAGCAATCAGCCCCAGCATTTT
TRBV20-1,.,TRBJ2-7,.,CSAHRHSSYEQYF,TGCAGTGCACATCGACATTCTTCCTACGAGCAGTACTTC
TRBV12-3/TRBV12-4,few,TRBJ2-7,TRBD1,CASSPGTGNEEQYF,TGTGCCAGCAGTCCCGGGACAGGGAATGAGGAGCAGTACTTC
TRBV5-1,.,TRBJ2-7,.,CASSWATGEVYEQYF,TGCGCCAGCAGCTGGGCCACAGGGGAGGTCTACGAGCAGTACTTC
TRBV29-1,.,TRBJ2-5,.,CSVGGTLQETQYF,TGCAGCGTCGGAGGGACCCTCCAAGAGACCCAGTACTTC
TRBV7-9,.,TRBJ1-4,.,CASSWAEGGREKLFF,TGTGCCAGCAGCTGGGCTGAAGGGGGTCGAGAAAAACTGTTTTTT
TRBV10-2,.,TRBJ2-7,.,CASSEPPPYEQYF,TGCGCCAGCAGTGAGCCGCCGCCCTACGAGCAGTACTTC
TRBV30,once,TRBJ2-1,TRBD2,CAWRGGPYNEQFF,TGTGCCTGGCGGGGGGGACCCTACAATGAGCAGTTCTTC
TRBV2,.,TRBJ2-5,.,CASQDETQYF,TGTGCCAGCCAGGATGAGACCCAGTACTTC
TRBV28,.,TRBJ1-1,.,CASSLWSTGRTEAFF,TGTGCCAGCAGTTTATGGTCTACAGGGCGCACTGAAGCTTTCTTT
TRBV13,.,TRBJ1-2,.,CASSLGAGEGYTF,TGTGCCAGCAGCTTAGGGGCAGGGGAAGGCTACACCTTC
TRBV7-3,many,TRBJ2-5,.,CASSPYPLATQYF,TGTGCCAGCAGCCCGTACCCTCTAGCGACCCAGTACTTC
TRBV7-8,few,TRBJ2-5,.,CASSMTTVVGTQYF,TGTGCCAGCAGCATGACTACCGTGGTTGGGACCCAGTACTTC
TRBV7-7,.,TRBJ2-5,.,CASSLKGIGETQYF,TGTGCCAGCAGCTTAAAGGGGATCGGGGAGACCCAGTACTTC